A single sample gave rise to the 22 T cell receptor beta chains below, sequenced in a study of graft-versus-host responses after intestinal transplantation (dated by TCRdb to the early 2020s). The library was produced with the immunoSEQ multiplex PCR assay. TCRdb holds this immuneACCESS table with in-frame rearrangements only. Some clones are missing; in checked studies, unresolved V genes explain under half, and the rest has no known cause. A total of tens of thousands of clones appear in this sample, 80% to 90% of them only once. The leading ten clones occupy 4.5% to 5.5% of the sample. The sample in question was PBMCs, obtained roughly ten weeks after intestinal transplantation. The receptors were sampled from a human patient who received an intestinal transplant, so some T cells may come from the graft donor.

V and J are TRBV6-5 and TRBJ2-7; D gene unclear. CDR3 size: 13 residues. Germline CDR1 MNHEY, CDR2 SVGAGI. Trimming stripped 0 bases from V and 3 bases from J, with 6 bases between. CDR3 sequence reads: CASSYSPNYEQYF. Here the CDR3 DNA reads TGTGCCAGCAGTTACTCGCCTAACTACGAGCAGTACTTC.

By share, this clone ranks as medium-sized. The chain carries TRBV6-1 and TRBJ2-7; no reliable D call. Germline CDR1 and CDR2: MNHNS and SASEGT. The CDR3 is 15 residues long. V was trimmed by 2 bases and J by 2 bases, leaving 13 bases between them. The CDR3 region has the DNA TGTGCCAGCAGTGAAAGGGATGGGGAAACCTACGAGCAGTACTTC. Translating it yields CASSERDGETYEQYF.

This rearrangement joins TRBV5-8 to TRBJ2-5; 10 nucleotides match TRBD2. V gave up 0 bases and J gave up 4 bases; unmatched junction bases: 6. CDR1 is SGHTS and CDR2 is YDEGEE in the germline V gene. The CDR3 loop spans 16 amino acids. CDR3 in DNA: TGTGCCAGCAGCTTGGCGGGGACTAGCGACTTAGAGACCCAGTACTTC. Translating it yields CASSLAGTSDLETQYF.

This chain joins TRBV2 and TRBJ1-3; no reliable D call. Looked up from germline, CDR1 is SNHLY and CDR2 is FYNNEI. This CDR3 has 14 residues. Trimming cost V 1 base and J 1 base, with 5 bases left between them. CDR3 bases: TGTGCCAGCAGTGAAGGGCCGTCTGGAAACACCATATATTTT. This codes for CASSEGPSGNTIYF.

The V call is TRBV6-5, the J call TRBJ2-5, with 14 bases matching TRBD2. CDR1 and CDR2 from the germline V gene are MNHEY and SVGAGI. CDR3 size: 15 residues. Losses at the gene ends were 7 bases for V and 3 bases for J; bases not matched to a gene: 4. The CDR3 bases are TGTGCCAGCATGGGACTAGCGGGGGTTAAAGAGACCCAGTACTTC. Amino acid sequence: CASMGLAGVKETQYF.

This clone appeared a few times. This chain connects TRBV6-1 to TRBJ1-2, with no clear D. Between the trimmed V and J ends, which lost 2 bases and 6 bases, there was a span of 10 bases. The germline V gene has CDR1 MNHNS and CDR2 SASEGT. The CDR3 totals 13 residues. The CDR3 DNA reads as TGTGCCAGCAGTGAAAGGGTTTTAGATGGCTACACCTTC. Translated, it gives CASSERVLDGYTF.

This chain joins TRBV7-9 and TRBJ2-1; 15 positions agree with TRBD2. This CDR3 contains 15 residues. Germline trimming cut 6 bases from V and 4 bases from J; bases unmatched to any gene: 1. Germline CDR1 reads SEHNR; CDR2 reads FQNEAQ (reference sequence). CDR3 sequence: CASSGTSGGYNEQFF. The CDR3 DNA is TGTGCCAGCAGTGGGACTAGCGGGGGGTACAATGAGCAGTTCTTC. The full variable domain, rest sourced from reference TRBV7-9 and TRBJ2-1, is DTGVSQNPRHKITKRGQNVTFRCDPISEHNRLYWYRQTLGQGPEFLTYFQNEAQLEKSRLLSDRFSAERPKGSFSTLEIQRTEQGDSAMYLCASSGTSGGYNEQFFGPGTRLTVL.

The rearrangement links TRBV4-3 to TRBJ2-7; D remains ambiguous. Trimming shortened V by 3 bases and J by 2 bases, and 2 bases separated the two germline ends. The CDR3 covers 11 residues. CDR1 is LGHNA and CDR2 is YSLEER in the germline V gene. CDR3 bases: TGCGCCAGCAGCCACCCCTACGAGCAGTACTTC. Amino acid sequence: CASSHPYEQYF.

The rearrangement links TRBV4-3 to TRBJ1-2; 10 bases line up with TRBD1. This CDR3 is 18 amino acids long. The ends lost 0 bases at V and 7 bases at J; junction bases unmatched: 14. Germline CDR1 and CDR2: LGHNA and YSLEER. CDR3 DNA sequence: TGCGCCAGCAGCCAAGAGCGGACAACCGGGACAGGGGTGGGTGGCTACACCTTC. Its protein product is CASSQERTTGTGVGGYTF.

As for this clone: Since the CDR3 does not end with the conserved phenylalanine or tryptophan, this likely comes from a read error. The V gene is TRBV5-1, the J gene TRBJ2-7; D may be TRBD2 (5 bases). V dropped 0 bases and J dropped 5 bases, with 15 bases sitting between them. There are 15 residues in the CDR3. CDR1 is SGHRS, CDR2 YFSETQ, per germline. The CDR3 here is CASSLAFGGPHEQYS. In nucleotides, the CDR3 is TGCGCCAGCAGCTTGGCCTTTGGCGGGCCCCACGAGCAGTACTCC.

The rearrangement joins TRBV7-6 to TRBJ1-1; D gene ambiguous. V gave up 5 bases and J gave up 8 bases, with 15 bases separating them. The CDR3 is made up of 13 amino acids. The germline V gene has CDR1 SGHVS and CDR2 FNYEAQ. In nucleotides, the CDR3 is TGTGCCAGCAGCCCCAATGCGGCGGGGGAAGCTTTCTTT. Translation: CASSPNAAGEAFF.

This chain joins TRBV30 and TRBJ1-2; no definite D call. The germline V and J ends were trimmed by 5 bases and 4 bases, with 23 bases remaining between them. The CDR3 totals 16 residues. Per the germline V gene, CDR1 is GTSNPN and CDR2 is SVGIG (reference sequence). The CDR3 DNA reads TGTGCCTGGGGCTCATATACTTCAGACGGCACCTATGGCTACACCTTC. Protein: CAWGSYTSDGTYGYTF.

This chain joins TRBV10-3 and TRBJ1-1; no reliable D call. This CDR3 comprises 13 residues. CDR1 is ENHRY and CDR2 is SYGVKD in the germline V gene. Trimming removed 2 bases at V and 1 base at J, with 5 bases between. CDR3 DNA sequence: TGTGCCATCAGTGAGGCGGGGAACACTGAAGCTTTCTTT. As protein: CAISEAGNTEAFF.

This clone came up a few times. This rearrangement joins TRBV27 to TRBJ1-1; 8 positions match TRBD1. CDR1 and CDR2 (germline): MNHEY, SMNVEV (reference sequence). The V and J ends lost 2 bases and 1 base, in that order; junction bases with no gene match: 0. This CDR3 has 14 amino acids. The CDR3 sequence is CASSLQGANTEAFF. The CDR3 coding sequence is TGTGCCAGCAGTTTACAGGGGGCGAACACTGAAGCTTTCTTT.

The chain couples TRBV6-1 to TRBJ1-5; TRBD1 is a possible D gene (5 bases). The CDR3 consists of 15 residues. Germline V CDR1 and CDR2: MNHNS, SASEGT. Trimming pared 6 bases from V and 6 bases from J, leaving 18 bases between. The CDR3 loop is CASSHGGGDSQPQHF. Written as DNA, the CDR3 is TGTGCCAGCAGCCACGGGGGTGGGGATAGTCAGCCCCAGCATTTT.

The V call is TRBV5-1, the J call TRBJ2-2, with D perhaps assigned TRBD1 or TRBD2 (5 bases each). CDR1 SGHRS and CDR2 YFSETQ come from the germline V gene. The CDR3 runs to 16 residues. V lost 3 bases and J lost 4, with 16 bases in between. CDR3 region: CASSSVGVPVTGELFF. The CDR3 DNA sequence: TGCGCCAGCAGCTCGGTGGGGGTCCCAGTCACCGGGGAGCTGTTTTTT. Filled out from reference TRBV5-1 and TRBJ2-2, the complete variable domain reads KAGVTQTPRYLIKTRGQQVTLSCSPISGHRSVSWYQQTPGQGLQFLFEYFSETQRNKGNFPGRFSGRQFSNSRSEMNVSTLELGDSALYLCASSSVGVPVTGELFFGEGSRLTVL.

The rearrangement joins TRBV7-8 to TRBJ1-4; 7 nucleotides agree with TRBD1. With 0 bases clipped from V and 7 bases from J, the junction kept 5 bases outside the gene matches. This CDR3 has 15 amino acids. Per germline, CDR1 SGHVS and CDR2 FQNEAQ. CDR3 sequence (DNA): TGTGCCAGCAGCTTAGCAGGGGGCGGAATTGAAAAACTGTTTTTT. Translation: CASSLAGGGIEKLFF.

There are a few counts of this clone. The chain recombines TRBV6-5 with TRBJ2-7; maybe TRBD1 (6 bases). There are 13 residues in the CDR3. CDR1 and CDR2 from the germline V gene are MNHEY and SVGAGI. Trimming took off 4 bases at V and 3 bases at J, with 10 bases between the two ends. The CDR3: CASSLDRDYEQYF. The DNA for the CDR3 is TGTGCCAGCAGTTTGGACAGAGACTACGAGCAGTACTTC.

V and J are TRBV29-1 and TRBJ1-2; 9 nucleotides match TRBD1. Trimming removed 5 bases from V and 6 bases from J; junction bases left unmatched: 4. The CDR3 totals 12 residues. CDR1 is SQVTM, CDR2 ANQGSEA, per germline. This CDR3 is CSVQGTGNGYTF. CDR3 in DNA: TGCAGCGTTCAGGGGACAGGGAATGGCTACACCTTC.

This sequence joins TRBV21-1 and TRBJ2-7; the D call of TRBD2 is as the table states it, not checked on the DNA. TRBV21-1 is a recognized pseudogene. The CDR3 spans 13 residues. The CDR3 spells CAIEAERGYEQYF. For the CDR3, the DNA is TGTGCCATTGAAGCTGAGCGAGGCTACGAGCAGTACTTC.

This chain connects TRBV29-1 to TRBJ2-7, with D unresolved. The CDR3 has 13 amino acids. Trimming removed 2 bases from V and 2 bases from J, with 10 bases in between. Germline V gene lookup returns CDR1 SQVTM and CDR2 ANQGSEA. CDR3 nucleotides: TGCAGCGTTGAACTAGAACGCCCCTACGAGCAGTACTTC. This translates into CSVELERPYEQYF.

The rearrangement uses TRBV6-1 and TRBJ2-1, with 11 bases that match TRBD2. This CDR3 region has 17 residues. The V segment lost 3 bases and the J segment 5 bases; nucleotides outside the gene matches: 9. Germline-derived CDR1 and CDR2 are MNHNS and SASEGT. CDR3 DNA sequence: TGTGCCAGCAGTGAGACTCCGGGACTAGCGGCTGACAATGAGCAGTTCTTC. This encodes CASSETPGLAADNEQFF.